A single sample gave rise to the 4 T cell receptor beta chains below, sequenced in a study of blood T cell repertoires in COVID-19. Assay: immunoSEQ multiplex PCR; the TCRdb copy retains only in-frame clones and omits some. This sample has about 160,000 clones, with around 90% found just once. The material sequenced was peripheral blood. The receptors were gathered from a woman aged 55-70 years with active or convalescent COVID-19.

The chain is built from TRBV7-9 and TRBJ2-7; the D gene is possibly TRBD2 (6 bases). V lost 1 base, J lost 1 base, and 11 bases lay in between. CDR3 length: 15 amino acids. The germline V gene encodes CDR1 SEHNR and CDR2 FQNEAQ (reference sequence). The DNA of the CDR3 is TGTGCCAGCAGCTTAGGGCCCGGGGGATCCTACGAGCAGTACTTC. Its translation is CASSLGPGGSYEQYF. Based on the CDR3 plus reference TRBV7-9 and TRBJ2-7, the full variable domain is DTGVSQNPRHKITKRGQNVTFRCDPISEHNRLYWYRQTLGQGPEFLTYFQNEAQLEKSRLLSDRFSAERPKGSFSTLEIQRTEQGDSAMYLCASSLGPGGSYEQYFGPGTRLTVT.

V and J are TRBV10-3 and TRBJ1-1; 8 positions match TRBD1. Germline CDR1 is ENHRY and CDR2 is SYGVKD. V dropped 9 bases and J dropped 4; count of bases not matched to a gene: 7. The CDR3 sequence is 13 residues long. The CDR3 DNA follows: TGTGCCATTTCCGGGACAGGCCCCACTGAAGCTTTCTTT. Amino acid sequence: CAISGTGPTEAFF.

This clone was picked up one time. J is TRBJ2-2 and V is TRBV14; the match to TRBD2 covers 12 bases. The CDR3 length is 16 residues. From germline, CDR1 is SGHDN and CDR2 FVKESK. V trimming: 1 base; J trimming: 4 bases; junction bases outside the gene matches: 1. The CDR3 loop reads CASSQGLAGVTGELFF. CDR3 DNA: TGTGCCAGCAGCCAAGGACTAGCGGGGGTCACCGGGGAGCTGTTTTTT.

DNA for the CDR3: TGTGCCAGCACTCTCGCAGGGGACACTGAAGCTTTCTTT. This sequence encodes CASTLAGDTEAFF. The chain joins TRBV2 to TRBJ1-1, with D perhaps TRBD1 (6 bases). V dropped 7 bases and J dropped 3 bases, with 12 bases sitting between them. The CDR3 contains 13 residues. The V gene's germline CDR1 is SNHLY and CDR2 FYNNEI.